A selection of T cell receptor beta chains follows, all from one sample in a study of blood T cell repertoires in COVID-19. Generated by immunoSEQ multiplex PCR, the TCRdb table keeps only in-frame clones and is missing some. The data hold a few hundred thousand clones, with approximately 88% observed a single time. Sequenced input: PBMCs or T cells enriched from blood (not recorded which). The receptors shown here come from a middle-aged woman who had recovered from COVID-19. Both conserved end residues are part of each CDR3. D genes are given only for firm matches. The size entry is marked missing in some rows and otherwise reads once, few, many or a size class.

J	D	V	size	DNA	CDR3
TRBJ2-1	-	TRBV7-2	-	TGTGCCAGCAGCTTAATGGGGAGTGAGCAGTTCTTC	CASSLMGSEQFF
TRBJ2-5	TRBD1	TRBV7-2	-	TGTGCCAGCAGCTTAGTTCAGGGGGCGCCTGAAGAGACCCAGTACTTC	CASSLVQGAPEETQYF
TRBJ2-1	TRBD2	TRBV11-3	once	TGTGCCAGCAGCTTAACCGGGACTAGAGTTGGTGAGCAGTTCTTC	CASSLTGTRVGEQFF
TRBJ2-5	TRBD1	TRBV19	-	TGTGCCAGTAGTTCCGGACAGGGGTTGGAGACCCAGTACTTC	CASSSGQGLETQYF
TRBJ2-5	-	TRBV30	-	TGTGCCTGGGCTTACAGGGTCGGCCAAGAGACCCAGTACTTC	CAWAYRVGQETQYF
TRBJ1-2	-	TRBV9	-	TGTGCCAGCAGCGTAGTTCCCCGGGGGGCTTACTATGGCTACACCTTC	CASSVVPRGAYYGYTF
TRBJ1-2	TRBD1	TRBV11-2	-	TGTGCCAGCAGCTACTCGATGCAGGGGGCCTATGGCTACACCTTC	CASSYSMQGAYGYTF
TRBJ1-2	TRBD1	TRBV14	-	TGTGCCAGCAGCCCCGGGACAGGGGATGCTAACTATGGCTACACCTTC	CASSPGTGDANYGYTF
TRBJ2-3	TRBD2	TRBV4-1	once	TGCGCCAGCAGCCAAGATCTCCGGGAGGCACGCACAGATACGCAGTATTTT	CASSQDLREARTDTQYF
TRBJ1-1	-	TRBV25-1	-	TGTGCCAGCAATCAGGGCTTTGACACTGAAGCTTTCTTT	CASNQGFDTEAFF
TRBJ1-1	-	TRBV2	-	TGTGCCAGCAGGCAAGACAGGTACACTGAAGCTTTCTTT	CASRQDRYTEAFF
TRBJ2-1	TRBD2	TRBV27	-	TGTGCCAGCAGTTTAGACGCGGGAGGGTTCCACAATGAGCAGTTCTTC	CASSLDAGGFHNEQFF
TRBJ1-1	-	TRBV12-3/TRBV12-4	-	TGTGCCAGCAGTTCCCCAGGTGACACTGAAGCTTTCTTT	CASSSPGDTEAFF
TRBJ2-3	-	TRBV2	-	TGTGCCACCGCGACATGGGCTAGCACAGATACGCAGTATTTT	CATATWASTDTQYF
TRBJ1-4	TRBD1	TRBV19	many	TGTGCCAGTAGTCCTAGGACAGGGGGTAATGAAAAACTGTTTTTT	CASSPRTGGNEKLFF
TRBJ1-2	-	TRBV29-1	-	TGCAGCGTTGAAAGTGGCCGCTACTATGGCTACACCTTC	CSVESGRYYGYTF
TRBJ2-6	-	TRBV27	-	TGTGCCAGCAGTTTACCGCAGGGAGGCTCTGGGGCCAACGTCCTGACTTTC	CASSLPQGGSGANVLTF
TRBJ2-7	-	TRBV7-5	-	TGCCGGGGGAGATCTACCTACGAGCAGTACTTC	CRGRSTYEQYF
TRBJ2-3	TRBD2	TRBV27	once	TGTGCCAGCAGTAGACTAGCGGAAGTCACAGATACGCAGTATTTT	CASSRLAEVTDTQYF
TRBJ1-1	TRBD1	TRBV19	-	TGTGCCAGTAGTCTTTACCGGGACAGGGAGAACACTGAAGCTTTCTTT	CASSLYRDRENTEAFF
TRBJ1-6	TRBD1	TRBV4-3	few	TGCGCCAGCAGCCAAGATGGGGGACAGGGACTGGGACCCCTCCACTTT	CASSQDGGQGLGPLHF
TRBJ2-3	-	TRBV7-2	-	TGTGCCAGCAGCACTCGACTAGGACCAGATACGCAGTATTTT	CASSTRLGPDTQYF
TRBJ1-1	TRBD1	TRBV7-2	once	TGTGCCAGCAGCTCCCGACAGGGCACCACTGAAGCTTTCTTT	CASSSRQGTTEAFF
TRBJ2-7	TRBD2	TRBV5-5	-	TGTGCCAGCAGCCCAAGACTAGCGGGGGGCAGCTCCTACGAGCAGTACTTC	CASSPRLAGGSSYEQYF
TRBJ1-1	-	TRBV6-5	-	TGTGCCAGCAGTTCCGCCGTAGGACATAGTGTCGCTTTCTTT	CASSSAVGHSVAFF
TRBJ2-7	-	TRBV5-6	-	TGTGCCAGCAGCTTTCTGGCCTCGGGGGACGAGCAGTACTTC	CASSFLASGDEQYF
TRBJ2-1	TRBD1	TRBV5-6	once	TGTGCCAGCAGCTTGGGACAGGGGGCTAATGAGCAGTTCTTC	CASSLGQGANEQFF
TRBJ2-1	TRBD2	TRBV2	-	TGTGCCAGCAGTAGGACTAGCGGGAGAGGTGAGCAGTTCTTC	CASSRTSGRGEQFF
TRBJ1-2	-	TRBV4-1	-	TGCGCCAGCAGCCACCCCCCCCGCGGAGACTATGGCTACACCTTC	CASSHPPRGDYGYTF
TRBJ1-2	-	TRBV7-9	-	TGTGCCAGCAGCTTAGCGGAGTCAGCCTATGGCTACACCTTC	CASSLAESAYGYTF
TRBJ2-5	-	TRBV18	-	TGTGCCAGCTCACCACCTTCGGTTAAAGAGACCCAGTACTTC	CASSPPSVKETQYF
TRBJ2-7	TRBD2	TRBV7-2	-	TGTGCCAGCAGCCTGACTAGCGGGAGTTGGTCCTACGAGCAGTACTTC	CASSLTSGSWSYEQYF
TRBJ1-2	-	TRBV7-9	-	TGTGCCAGCAGCTTAGCCGCAGGGAACTATGGCTACACCTTC	CASSLAAGNYGYTF
TRBJ1-1	-	TRBV27	-	TGTGCCAGCAGCCTCGGAGGGTTGAACACTGAAGCTTTCTTT	CASSLGGLNTEAFF
TRBJ1-4	-	TRBV5-1	-	TGCGCCAGCACCGGTTCTCCTAATGAAAAACTGTTTTTT	CASTGSPNEKLFF
TRBJ1-1	TRBD1	TRBV6-4	-	TGTGCCAGCAGGCCCGGGACAGGGGGCCGGAACACTGAAGCTTTCTTT	CASRPGTGGRNTEAFF
TRBJ1-5	TRBD1	TRBV5-6	-	TGTGCCAGCAGCTTGGGTCAGGGGGCTTTCAATCAGCCCCAGCATTTT	CASSLGQGAFNQPQHF
TRBJ1-2	-	TRBV29-1	-	TGCAGCGGCTACCGGGACTTATATGGCTACACCTTC	CSGYRDLYGYTF
TRBJ2-1	TRBD2	TRBV4-3	-	TGCGCCAGCAGCCAAAGAACCCCCGGGACTAGATATGAATTGGGTAGCGATGAGCAGTTCTTC	CASSQRTPGTRYELGSDEQFF
TRBJ1-2	-	TRBV12-3/TRBV12-4	-	TGTGCCAGCAGTTTTTTCGCAGGATATGGCTACACCTTC	CASSFFAGYGYTF
TRBJ2-7	TRBD1	TRBV6-2/TRBV6-3	-	TGTGCCAGCAGTTCAGGGACAGGGGAGTACGAGCAGTACTTC	CASSSGTGEYEQYF
TRBJ1-2	TRBD1	TRBV6-5	-	TGTGCCAGCAGTTACGGGCCGACAGGGACGATCTACGGCTACACCTTC	CASSYGPTGTIYGYTF
TRBJ1-5	-	TRBV6-5	-	TGTGCCAGCGGGCCTCCCGGCAATCAGCCCCAGCATTTT	CASGPPGNQPQHF
TRBJ2-7	-	TRBV21-1	-	TGTGCCAGCAGTACGTTGCGGGGGTTTTCCTACGAGCAGTACTTC	CASSTLRGFSYEQYF
TRBJ2-1	-	TRBV18	-	TGTGCCAGCACACGATATAGCAATGAGCAGTTCTTC	CASTRYSNEQFF
TRBJ1-2	-	TRBV29-1	-	TGCAGCGTTGCGCTCCGACAGGCGAACTATGGCTACACCTTC	CSVALRQANYGYTF
TRBJ2-3	-	TRBV2	-	TGTGCCAGCAGTGAAGGTGGGGGCCCAACAGATACGCAGTATTTT	CASSEGGGPTDTQYF
TRBJ2-7	-	TRBV11-3	-	TGTGCCAGCAGCTTAGCACACTCCTACGAGCAGTACTTC	CASSLAHSYEQYF
TRBJ2-3	TRBD2	TRBV7-9	-	TGTGCCAGCAGCTCGAGAGGGCCCCTAGCGGGAGGTGGAACAGATACGCAGTATTTT	CASSSRGPLAGGGTDTQYF
TRBJ1-2	TRBD1	TRBV30	-	TGTGCCTGGAGTACAGGGGGGGATGGCTACACCTTC	CAWSTGGDGYTF
TRBJ1-2	-	TRBV2	-	TGTGCCAGCACATCACACGCCTATGGCTACACCTTC	CASTSHAYGYTF
TRBJ2-7	-	TRBV4-2	once	TGTGCCAGCAGCCAAGTTAGGACCTCTAACAGGAACTTC	CASSQVRTSNRNF
TRBJ1-2	-	TRBV7-9	few	TGTGCCAGCAGCTTAAGTGATGGGACAGGCTACACCTTC	CASSLSDGTGYTF
TRBJ2-7	TRBD1	TRBV2	once	TGTGCCAGCAGGGGGGACAGCCAATACGAGCAGTACTTC	CASRGDSQYEQYF
TRBJ2-1	TRBD2	TRBV19	-	TGTGCCACACGACTAGCGGGAGTTAGATTGAATGAGCAGTTCTTC	CATRLAGVRLNEQFF
TRBJ1-1	-	TRBV10-2	-	TGCGCCAGCGTGAGTCCCCAAGCAGAAGCTTTCTTT	CASVSPQAEAFF
TRBJ2-7	TRBD1	TRBV27	-	TGTGCCAGCAGTCTACGGGACAGGGCCGAGCAGTACTTC	CASSLRDRAEQYF
TRBJ1-4	-	TRBV4-2	-	TGTGCCAGCAGCCAAGGAGGGGGAGCGAATGAAAAACTGTTTTTT	CASSQGGGANEKLFF